The clone carrying this T cell receptor (beta chain) turned up a few times. Its target is not known. These data come from a study of cytomegalovirus exposure and HLA in healthy donors. As for the study in general: An analysis done earlier identified about 120 million unique TCR beta sequences from approximately 170 million T cells. An early release of data contained 75 million to 90 million unique TCRs, which came from HLA-typed donors.

Whole-study results and caveats: Most TCR sequences were rare, but some public TCRs occurred in many donors. Evidence from a later analysis indicated that most CMV-associated TCR beta chains looked HLA-restricted.

The PCR made use of 60 Vbeta and 13 Jbeta primers. Libraries were prepared by immunoSEQ multiplex PCR; TCRdb keeps only in-frame clonotypes and omits some of them. The table includes 90,000 or so clones, more than 55% detected once. This TCR came from a boy aged 5 to 17 in good health and CMV-seropositive. Sequencing was performed on PBMCs.

The CDR3: CASSYSVEGNQPQHF. CDR3 bases: TGTGCCAGCAGTTACTCGGTGGAGGGCAATCAGCCCCAGCATTTT. The chain carries TRBV6-5 and TRBJ1-5; no definite D call. Germline CDR1 MNHEY, CDR2 SVGAGI. The CDR3 sequence is 15 residues long. Trimming stripped 0 bases from V and 2 bases from J, with 8 bases between.